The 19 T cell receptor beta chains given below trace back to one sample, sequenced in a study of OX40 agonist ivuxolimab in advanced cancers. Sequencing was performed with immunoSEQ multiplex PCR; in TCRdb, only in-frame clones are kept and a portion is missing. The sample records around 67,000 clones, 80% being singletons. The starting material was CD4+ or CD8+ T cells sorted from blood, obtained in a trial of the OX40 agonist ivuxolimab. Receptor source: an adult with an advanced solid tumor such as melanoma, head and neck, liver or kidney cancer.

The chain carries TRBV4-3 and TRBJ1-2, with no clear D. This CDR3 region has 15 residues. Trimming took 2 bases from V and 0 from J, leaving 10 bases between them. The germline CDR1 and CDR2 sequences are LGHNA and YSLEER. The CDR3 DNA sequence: TGCGCCAGCAGCCAAAATCCTGAGGCTAACTATGGCTACACCTTC. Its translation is CASSQNPEANYGYTF.

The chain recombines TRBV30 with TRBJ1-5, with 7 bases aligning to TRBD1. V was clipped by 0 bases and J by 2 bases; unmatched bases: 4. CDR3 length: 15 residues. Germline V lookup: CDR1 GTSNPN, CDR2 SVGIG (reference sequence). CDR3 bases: TGTGCCTGGAGTGTACGCGGGACAGGCAATCAGCCCCAGCATTTT. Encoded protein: CAWSVRGTGNQPQHF. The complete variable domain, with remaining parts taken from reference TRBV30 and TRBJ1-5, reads SQTIHQWPATLVQPVGSPLSLECTVEGTSNPNLYWYRQAAGRGLQLLFYSVGIGQISSEVPQNLSASRPQDRQFILSSKKLLLSDSGFYLCAWSVRGTGNQPQHFGDGTRLSIL.

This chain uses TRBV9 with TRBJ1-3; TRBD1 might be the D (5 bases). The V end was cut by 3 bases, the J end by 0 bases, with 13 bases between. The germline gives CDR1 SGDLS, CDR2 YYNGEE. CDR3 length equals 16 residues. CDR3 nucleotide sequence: TGTGCCAGCAGCGCCACCACAGGATTCTCTGGAAACACCATATATTTT. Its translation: CASSATTGFSGNTIYF.

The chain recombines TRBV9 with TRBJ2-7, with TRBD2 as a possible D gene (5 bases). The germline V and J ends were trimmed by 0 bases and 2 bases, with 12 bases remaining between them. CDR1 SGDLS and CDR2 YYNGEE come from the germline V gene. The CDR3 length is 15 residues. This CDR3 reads CASSVAVRRTYEQYF. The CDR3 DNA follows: TGTGCCAGCAGCGTAGCAGTCAGGAGGACCTACGAGCAGTACTTC.

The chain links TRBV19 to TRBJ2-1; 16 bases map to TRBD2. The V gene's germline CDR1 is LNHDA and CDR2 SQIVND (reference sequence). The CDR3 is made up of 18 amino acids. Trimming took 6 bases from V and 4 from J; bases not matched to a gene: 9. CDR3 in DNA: TGTGCCAGTAGCTTAACGGGACTAGCGGGGGGGGCGTACAATGAGCAGTTCTTC. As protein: CASSLTGLAGGAYNEQFF.

The CDR3 sequence is CASSVARAGNTIYF. The CDR3, as DNA: TGTGCCAGCAGCGTAGCCAGGGCTGGAAACACCATATATTTT. This chain links TRBV9 with TRBJ1-3, with D possibly TRBD1 on 5 matching bases. This CDR3 is built from 14 residues. V dropped 0 bases and J dropped 2 bases, with 6 bases sitting between them. The germline CDR1 and CDR2 sequences are SGDLS and YYNGEE.

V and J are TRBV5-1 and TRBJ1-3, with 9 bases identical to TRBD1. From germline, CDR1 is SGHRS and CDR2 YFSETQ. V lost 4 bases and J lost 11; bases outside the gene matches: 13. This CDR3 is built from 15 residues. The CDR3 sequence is CASSGAGTGFGPIYF. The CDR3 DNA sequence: TGCGCCAGCAGCGGGGCCGGGACAGGGTTCGGTCCCATATATTTT.

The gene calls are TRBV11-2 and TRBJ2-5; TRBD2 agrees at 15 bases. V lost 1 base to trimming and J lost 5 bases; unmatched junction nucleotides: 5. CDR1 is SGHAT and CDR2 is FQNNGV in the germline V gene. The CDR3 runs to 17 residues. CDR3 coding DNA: TGTGCCAGCAGCTTAGGGACTAGCGGGGGGGCCGGGGAGACCCAGTACTTC. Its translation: CASSLGTSGGAGETQYF.

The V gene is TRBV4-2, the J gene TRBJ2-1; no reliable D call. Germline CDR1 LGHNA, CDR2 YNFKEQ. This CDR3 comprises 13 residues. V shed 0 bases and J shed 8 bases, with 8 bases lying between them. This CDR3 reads CASSQDPRDEQFF. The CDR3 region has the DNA TGTGCCAGCAGCCAAGATCCACGCGATGAGCAGTTCTTC.

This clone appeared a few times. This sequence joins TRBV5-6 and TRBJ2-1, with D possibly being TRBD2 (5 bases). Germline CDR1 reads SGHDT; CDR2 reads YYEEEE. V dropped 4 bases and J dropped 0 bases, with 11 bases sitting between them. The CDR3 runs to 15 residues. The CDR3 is CASSRPGSSYNEQFF. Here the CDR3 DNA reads TGTGCCAGCAGCCGCCCTGGGAGCTCCTACAATGAGCAGTTCTTC.

The CDR3 bases are TGTGCCAGCAGCCGCCTAGGGGAAAGTGGTACTGAAGCTTTCTTT. Protein: CASSRLGESGTEAFF. The rearrangement joins TRBV7-9 to TRBJ1-1, with D perhaps TRBD1 (5 bases). Trimming stripped 5 bases from V and 5 bases from J, with 18 bases between. The germline V gene has CDR1 SEHNR and CDR2 FQNEAQ (reference sequence). This CDR3 contains 15 residues.

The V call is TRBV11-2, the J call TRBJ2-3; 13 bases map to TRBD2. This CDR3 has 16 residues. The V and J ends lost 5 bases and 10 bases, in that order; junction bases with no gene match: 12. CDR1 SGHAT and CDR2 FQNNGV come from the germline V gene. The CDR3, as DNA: TGTGCCAGCAGCCCCGAACTAGCGGGGGGGCAAGCGGCGCAGTATTTT. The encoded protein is CASSPELAGGQAAQYF.

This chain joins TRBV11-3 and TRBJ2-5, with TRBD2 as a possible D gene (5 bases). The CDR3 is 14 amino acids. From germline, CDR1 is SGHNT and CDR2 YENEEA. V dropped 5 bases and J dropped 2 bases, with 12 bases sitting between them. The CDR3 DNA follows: TGTGCCAGCAGCCGGAGCGGACCACAAGAGACCCAGTACTTC. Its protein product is CASSRSGPQETQYF.

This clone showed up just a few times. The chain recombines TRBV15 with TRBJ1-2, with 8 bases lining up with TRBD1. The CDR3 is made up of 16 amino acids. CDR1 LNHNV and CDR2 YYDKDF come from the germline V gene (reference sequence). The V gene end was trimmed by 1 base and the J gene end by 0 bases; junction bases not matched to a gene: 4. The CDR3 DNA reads TGTGCCACCAGCAGAGCCGGGACAGGCTCTAACTATGGCTACACCTTC. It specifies CATSRAGTGSNYGYTF.

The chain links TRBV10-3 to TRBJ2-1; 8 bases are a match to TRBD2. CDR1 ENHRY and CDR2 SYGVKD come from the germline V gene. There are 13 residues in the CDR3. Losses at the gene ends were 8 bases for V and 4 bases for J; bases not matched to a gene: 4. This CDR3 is CAIARGEYNEQFF. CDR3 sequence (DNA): TGTGCCATCGCGCGGGGGGAATACAATGAGCAGTTCTTC.

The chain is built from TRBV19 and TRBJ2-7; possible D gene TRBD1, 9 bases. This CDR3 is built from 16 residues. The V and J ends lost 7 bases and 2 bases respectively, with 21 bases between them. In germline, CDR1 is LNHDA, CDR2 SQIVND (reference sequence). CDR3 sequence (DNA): TGTGCCAGTACCCCCCAGCGGGGGACAGGGACCTACGAGCAGTACTTC. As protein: CASTPQRGTGTYEQYF.

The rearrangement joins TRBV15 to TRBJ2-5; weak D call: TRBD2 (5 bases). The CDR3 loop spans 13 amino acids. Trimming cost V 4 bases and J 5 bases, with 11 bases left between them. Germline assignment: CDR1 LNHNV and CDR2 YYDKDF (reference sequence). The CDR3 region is CATSINPGETQYF. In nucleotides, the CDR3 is TGTGCCACCAGCATCAACCCGGGGGAGACCCAGTACTTC.

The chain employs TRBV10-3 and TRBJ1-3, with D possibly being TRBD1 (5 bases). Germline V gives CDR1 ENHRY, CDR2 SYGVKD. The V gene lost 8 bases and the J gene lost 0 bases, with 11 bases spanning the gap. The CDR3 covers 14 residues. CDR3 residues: CAIGTGHSGNTIYF. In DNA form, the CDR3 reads TGTGCCATCGGGACGGGCCACTCTGGAAACACCATATATTTT.

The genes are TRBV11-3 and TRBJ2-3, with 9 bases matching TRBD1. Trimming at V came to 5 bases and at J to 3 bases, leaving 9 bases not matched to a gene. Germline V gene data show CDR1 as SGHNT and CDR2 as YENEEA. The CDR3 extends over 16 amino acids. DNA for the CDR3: TGTGCCAGCAGCCCCGGGACAGGGAGTAGAACAGATACGCAGTATTTT. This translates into CASSPGTGSRTDTQYF.